The present entry profiles one TCR beta chain with its context. Its antigen is not known. These data are taken from a study of T cells in Graves' hyperthyroidism and ophthalmopathy. Study-wide points: Blood samples included most of the expanded thyroid clonotypes exceeding 0.001.

Using RNA transcripts as the source, TCR beta CDR3 regions were amplified. First-round RT-PCR of the TCR CDR3 relied on the HTBI primer set. TCRdb reanalysed the multiplex PCR reads using MiXCR and keeps one entry per CDR3 protein. The data show about 640,000 distinct CDR3 sequences, approximately 15% seen once. Clinical symptoms, serum thyroxine, TRAb, thyroid ultrasound and orbital computed tomography informed diagnoses. PBMCs came from over 8.5 ml fresh peripheral blood. Looked up from germline, CDR1 is LNHDA and CDR2 is SQIVND (reference sequence). The CDR3 extends over 15 amino acids. Trimming took off 3 bases at V and 1 base at J, with 12 bases between the two ends.

The sequence came from a woman in her forties or fifties with Graves' ophthalmopathy. The sequencing sample was made of blood. This sequence joins TRBV19 and TRBJ1-1, with a tentative D call TRBD1 (5 bases). The CDR3 reads CASSIFRVANTEAFF. As DNA, the CDR3 is TGTGCCAGTAGTATCTTCAGGGTGGCGAACACTGAAGCTTTCTTT.